This entry lists 31 T cell receptor beta chains sequenced from one sample in a study of beta chain features in type 1 diabetes. Notes on the study in general: Type 1 diabetes patients had moderately but significantly shorter TCRB CDR3s in all four CD4+ subsets.

These TCRs are of unknown antigen specificity. Expressed TCRB transcripts were sequenced because the entire RNA isolate underwent reverse transcription. Sequenced by immunoSEQ multiplex PCR; TCRdb stores in-frame clones only, minus some. The data hold some 360,000 clones, with around 9.6% observed a single time. Sequenced material: central memory CD4+ T cells from blood. These receptors were obtained from a man aged 25 to 40 with type 1 diabetes.

With respect to this clone: Other DNA sequences within the sample encode an identical CDR3. The CDR3 DNA follows: TGCGCCAGCAGCTTAGGACAGGACTACGAGCAGTACTTC. Translation: CASSLGQDYEQYF. J is TRBJ2-7 and V is TRBV5-1; 7 nucleotides match TRBD1. The germline CDR1 and CDR2 sequences are SGHRS and YFSETQ. The CDR3 has 13 residues. Trimming cost V 2 bases and J 3 bases; bases outside gene matches: 2.

The chain joins TRBV7-8 to TRBJ2-2; no definite D call. The CDR3 runs to 13 residues. V was shortened by 5 bases and J by 0 bases, with 4 bases between the two germline ends. The germline gives CDR1 SGHVS, CDR2 FQNEAQ. This CDR3 reads CASSETNTGELFF. CDR3 sequence (DNA): TGTGCCAGCAGCGAAACGAACACCGGGGAGCTGTTTTTT.

This clone showed up many times. The V gene is TRBV14, the J gene TRBJ1-2; TRBD1 matches at 7 bases. CDR1 is SGHDN, CDR2 FVKESK, per germline. The CDR3 consists of 14 residues. V gave up 4 bases and J gave up 4 bases; unmatched junction bases: 6. CDR3 in amino acids: CASSPGQNLYGYTF. The CDR3 region has the DNA TGTGCCAGCAGCCCGGGACAGAACCTCTATGGCTACACCTTC.

This clone was detected a few times. The J gene is TRBJ2-3, the V gene TRBV11-3, with D tentatively TRBD1 (5 bases). Between the trimmed V and J ends, which lost 5 bases and 4 bases, there was a span of 10 bases. CDR3 length equals 13 residues. In germline, CDR1 is SGHNT, CDR2 YENEEA. The CDR3 nucleotides read TGTGCCAGCAGCAGTAGGGGTGCAGATACGCAGTATTTT. Encoded protein: CASSSRGADTQYF.

This clone was counted between two and nine times. A much larger clone lies one base from this, so it may be a read error. Different DNA sequences within this sample yield the same CDR3. The rearrangement joins TRBV28 to TRBJ1-2; 9 bases are a match to TRBD1. Germline V lookup: CDR1 MDHEN, CDR2 SYDVKM. Germline trimming cut 6 bases from V and 4 bases from J; bases unmatched to any gene: 0. The CDR3 has 12 residues. This CDR3 is CASRTGGYGYTF. The CDR3 coding sequence is TGTGCCAGCAGGACAGGGGGCTATGGCTACACCTTC.

This clone occurred a few times. The CDR3 loop reads CASSSRQDREQYF. CDR3 nucleotide sequence: TGTGCCAGCAGCTCGCGTCAGGATCGCGAGCAGTACTTC. The rearrangement uses TRBV11-3 and TRBJ2-7; D call uncertain. CDR3 length: 13 residues. In germline, CDR1 is SGHNT, CDR2 YENEEA. Between the trimmed V and J ends, which lost 4 bases and 6 bases, there was a span of 13 bases. The whole variable domain, remainder taken from reference TRBV11-3 and TRBJ2-7, is EAGVVQSPRYKIIEKKQPVAFWCNPISGHNTLYWYLQNLGQGPELLIRYENEEAVDDSQLPKDRFSAERLKGVDSTLKIQPAELGDSAVYLCASSSRQDREQYFGPGTRLTVT.

A few counts support this clone. The chain links TRBV18 to TRBJ2-3; no clear D gene. V dropped 1 base and J dropped 4 bases, with 6 bases sitting between them. CDR3 length equals 13 residues. The germline gives CDR1 KGHSH, CDR2 LQKENI. The CDR3 DNA reads as TGTGCCAGCTCACCACTAGTCTCAGATACGCAGTATTTT. Protein product: CASSPLVSDTQYF.

This clone has just a few counts. The chain has TRBV27 and TRBJ2-7; D gene uncertain. Looked up from germline, CDR1 is MNHEY and CDR2 is SMNVEV (reference sequence). This CDR3 is built from 15 residues. The V and J ends lost 3 bases and 4 bases respectively, with 16 bases between them. CDR3 loop: CASSFRADPGYEQYF. DNA of the CDR3: TGTGCCAGCAGTTTTAGGGCTGACCCGGGTTACGAGCAGTACTTC.

This clone was recorded a few times. The genes are TRBV6-6 and TRBJ1-2; TRBD1 is a possible D gene (6 bases). The CDR3 contains 12 residues. With 6 bases removed from V and 3 bases from J, the gap between germline ends came to 8 bases. Germline CDR1 MNHNY, CDR2 SVGAGI (reference sequence). The CDR3 DNA sequence: TGTGCCAGCAGAGAGGGGGACTATGGCTACACCTTC. Translated, it gives CASREGDYGYTF.

This clone has a handful of counts. The gene calls are TRBV19 and TRBJ2-2; D is unresolved. Germline CDR1 is LNHDA and CDR2 is SQIVND (reference sequence). The CDR3 consists of 13 residues. The ends were cut back, 6 bases at V and 1 base at J, with 6 bases in the middle. Here the CDR3 DNA reads TGTGCCAGTAGGACTTTGAACACCGGGGAGCTGTTTTTT. This gives the protein CASRTLNTGELFF.

This clone occurred a few times. The CDR3 DNA reads TGTGCCAGCAGTAGGAGCGCCGGGGAGCTGTTTTTT. As protein: CASSRSAGELFF. V is TRBV6-5 and J is TRBJ2-2; D is unclear. The CDR3 spans 12 residues. Germline-derived CDR1 and CDR2 are MNHEY and SVGAGI. V was clipped by 5 bases and J by 6 bases, with 7 bases between them.

Only a few counts were recorded for this clone. The rearrangement links TRBV7-9 to TRBJ2-1; TRBD2 matches 9 bases. In germline, CDR1 is SEHNR, CDR2 FQNEAQ (reference sequence). The CDR3 runs 18 residues. Unmatched junction bases numbered 8, after V lost 0 bases and J lost 2 bases. The CDR3 reads CASSLARTSASAYNEQFF. CDR3 DNA sequence: TGTGCCAGCAGCTTAGCCCGGACTAGCGCTTCTGCCTACAATGAGCAGTTCTTC.

About this clone: Other DNA sequences in the same sample also yield this CDR3. This chain joins TRBV6-6 and TRBJ1-2; D remains unclear. Germline CDR1 MNHNY, CDR2 SVGAGI (reference sequence). The CDR3 spans 11 residues. V was trimmed by 2 bases and J by 6 bases, leaving 4 bases between them. The CDR3 coding sequence is TGTGCCAGCAGTTACCAGGATGGCTACACCTTC. It yields the protein CASSYQDGYTF.

The chain is built from TRBV7-2 and TRBJ1-5, with D unresolved. Germline V gene lookup returns CDR1 SGHTA and CDR2 FQGNSA. Trimming removed 2 bases from V and 5 bases from J, with 7 bases in between. This CDR3 is 13 amino acids long. The CDR3 coding sequence is TGTGCCAGCAGCTTAAGTAGGGATCAGCCCCAGCATTTT. The encoded protein is CASSLSRDQPQHF.

In this sample, this clone turned up a few times. This chain connects TRBV7-9 to TRBJ2-4; D is unresolved. The germline V gene encodes CDR1 SEHNR and CDR2 FQNEAQ (reference sequence). V was trimmed by 5 bases and J by 1 base, leaving 9 bases between them. The CDR3 runs 14 residues. DNA for the CDR3: TGTGCCAGCAGCCTAGTAGGGGCCAAAAACATTCAGTACTTC. Translating it yields CASSLVGAKNIQYF.

The chain is built from TRBV5-1 and TRBJ2-1, with D possibly being TRBD2 (6 bases). This CDR3 comprises 16 residues. Trimming shortened V by 2 bases and J by 2 bases, and 14 bases separated the two germline ends. CDR1 is SGHRS and CDR2 is YFSETQ in the germline V gene. CDR3 residues: CASSLGTLGPYNEQFF. CDR3 nucleotides: TGCGCCAGCAGCTTAGGGACTTTAGGCCCCTACAATGAGCAGTTCTTC.

This clone occurred many times. This chain connects TRBV5-6 to TRBJ1-1, with TRBD1 identical over 8 bases. The J segment lost 0 bases and the V segment lost 5 bases, leaving 0 bases of the junction unmatched. This CDR3 is built from 13 residues. Germline V gene sequence: CDR1 SGHDT, CDR2 YYEEEE. CDR3 sequence reads: CASRQGVNTEAFF. The CDR3 coding sequence is TGTGCCAGCAGACAGGGGGTGAACACTGAAGCTTTCTTT.

Ten or more counts support this clone. The V gene is TRBV21-1, the J gene TRBJ1-4. TRBV21-1 is a documented pseudogene. The length of the CDR3 is 15 residues. This CDR3 reads CASSKGRGVEEKLFF. CDR3 bases: TGTGCCAGCAGCAAAGGTCGGGGCGTGGAGGAAAAACTGTTTTTT.

The rearrangement uses TRBV10-3 and TRBJ2-3, with 9 bases that match TRBD2. The J segment lost 1 base and the V segment lost 4 bases, leaving 6 bases of the junction unmatched. The germline V gene has CDR1 ENHRY and CDR2 SYGVKD. The CDR3 length is 16 residues. CDR3 region: CAISGGGRAGTDTQYF. The CDR3 DNA follows: TGTGCCATCAGTGGAGGCGGGAGGGCCGGCACAGATACGCAGTATTTT.

This rearrangement joins TRBV25-1 to TRBJ1-2, with no clear D. Per the germline V gene, CDR1 is MGHDK and CDR2 is SYGVNS. Trimming took 1 base from V and 8 from J, leaving 11 bases between them. The CDR3 runs 13 residues. The CDR3 DNA reads TGTGCCAGCAGTGAATCGGAGATCCGGGGCTACACCTTC. This translates into CASSESEIRGYTF.

This sequence joins TRBV28 and TRBJ2-7; TRBD1 matches 11 bases. The germline gives CDR1 MDHEN, CDR2 SYDVKM. The CDR3 loop spans 18 amino acids. Trimming cost V 6 bases and J 3 bases; bases outside gene matches: 16. This CDR3 reads CASSTPLDRGRRGYEQYF. CDR3 in DNA: TGTGCCAGCAGCACCCCCCTGGACAGGGGGCGTCGTGGCTACGAGCAGTACTTC.

Here the CDR3 reads CASSSGDSYTEAFF. In DNA form, the CDR3 reads TGTGCCAGCAGTTCTGGAGACAGTTATACTGAAGCTTTCTTT. The chain combines TRBV28 with TRBJ1-1; D might be TRBD1 (5 bases). This CDR3 is 14 amino acids long. Germline assignment: CDR1 MDHEN and CDR2 SYDVKM. V was trimmed by 4 bases and J by 5 bases, leaving 14 bases between them. Full variable domain (missing parts from reference TRBV28 and TRBJ1-1): DVKVTQSSRYLVKRTGEKVFLECVQDMDHENMFWYRQDPGLGLRLIYFSYDVKMKEKGDIPEGYSVSREKKERFSLILESASTNQTSMYLCASSSGDSYTEAFFGQGTRLTVV.

This clone was observed a handful of times. This rearrangement joins TRBV7-3 to TRBJ2-7, with a possible D match to TRBD2 (5 bases). CDR1 is SGHTA, CDR2 FQGTGA, per germline. The V end was cut by 5 bases, the J end by 2 bases, with 13 bases between. CDR3 length: 14 residues. This chain's CDR3 is CASSPRGGTYEQYF. The CDR3 DNA reads as TGTGCCAGCAGCCCTCGAGGAGGAACCTACGAGCAGTACTTC.

The chain's CDR3 is CASSEFIQQTQHF. CDR3 DNA: TGTGCCAGCAGTGAATTTATCCAGCAGACCCAGCATTTT. The chain employs TRBV6-1 and TRBJ1-5; D remains ambiguous. Trimming took 2 bases from V and 11 from J, leaving 13 bases between them. Per germline, CDR1 MNHNS and CDR2 SASEGT. There are 13 residues in the CDR3.

This clone was seen a few times. The V and J genes are TRBV10-3 and TRBJ2-7, with TRBD2 matching over 8 bases. J lost 3 bases, V lost 6 bases, and 7 bases had no gene match. The CDR3 is 14 amino acids. CDR1 and CDR2 (germline): ENHRY, SYGVKD. The CDR3 sequence is CAIRRTSGVYEQYF. For the CDR3, the DNA is TGTGCCATCAGAAGAACTAGCGGAGTCTACGAGCAGTACTTC.

This clone was observed a few times. The gene calls are TRBV5-1 and TRBJ1-2; TRBD1 aligns across 9 bases. V was clipped by 5 bases and J by 8 bases; unmatched bases: 13. This CDR3 is built from 15 residues. Germline V lookup: CDR1 SGHRS, CDR2 YFSETQ. The CDR3 here is CASRPFQDRGYGYTF. The CDR3 bases are TGCGCCAGCAGACCCTTCCAGGACAGGGGTTACGGCTACACCTTC.

This clone came up a few times. The chain couples TRBV28 to TRBJ1-2, with D uncertain. Germline loops: CDR1 MDHEN, CDR2 SYDVKM. The V and J ends lost 3 bases and 0 bases respectively, with 17 bases between them. The CDR3 sequence is 17 residues long. CDR3 sequence (DNA): TGTGCCAGCAGTTTGAGCGGATACAGTCAGGCTAACTATGGCTACACCTTC. Translation gives CASSLSGYSQANYGYTF.

The chain joins TRBV21-1 to TRBJ2-7; the table's D call of TRBD2 was not tested on the DNA. TRBV21-1 is an annotated pseudogene. The length of the CDR3 is 15 residues. CDR3 sequence (DNA): TGTGCCAGCAGCCACCGGGCGGGAGAGAACTACGAGCAGTACTTC. Protein product: CASSHRAGENYEQYF.

This clone was detected many times. CDR3 coding DNA: TGTGCCAGTAGTACACAGGGTAACTATGGCTACACCTTC. It yields the protein CASSTQGNYGYTF. The chain is built from TRBV19 and TRBJ1-2; perhaps TRBD1 as D (6 bases). There are 13 residues in the CDR3. Between the trimmed V and J ends, which lost 4 bases and 1 base, there was a span of 7 bases. CDR1 is LNHDA and CDR2 is SQIVND in the germline V gene (reference sequence). Full variable domain (outside the CDR3, taken from reference TRBV19 and TRBJ1-2): DGGITQSPKYLFRKEGQNVTLSCEQNLNHDAMYWYRQDPGQGLRLIYYSQIVNDFQKGDIAEGYSVSREKKESFPLTVTSAQKNPTAFYLCASSTQGNYGYTFGSGTRLTVV.

Only a few counts were recorded for this clone. J is TRBJ2-7 and V is TRBV30; D is perhaps TRBD1 or TRBD2 (5 bases each). V was clipped by 1 base and J by 6 bases, with 25 bases between them. The CDR3 runs 17 residues. In germline, CDR1 is GTSNPN, CDR2 SVGIG (reference sequence). The CDR3 DNA follows: TGTGCCTGGAGTGGCGGTTCCGGGGCAAGCTATCTGGGCGAGCAGTACTTC. Its protein product is CAWSGGSGASYLGEQYF.

The DNA for the CDR3 is TGTGCCAGCAGTACAAGACAGGGGGCAGAGACCCAGTACTTC. Its protein is CASSTRQGAETQYF. J is TRBJ2-5 and V is TRBV2; 10 nucleotides align to TRBD1. The CDR3 loop spans 14 amino acids. J was trimmed by 4 bases and V by 5 bases; bases with no gene match: 4. The germline V gene encodes CDR1 SNHLY and CDR2 FYNNEI.